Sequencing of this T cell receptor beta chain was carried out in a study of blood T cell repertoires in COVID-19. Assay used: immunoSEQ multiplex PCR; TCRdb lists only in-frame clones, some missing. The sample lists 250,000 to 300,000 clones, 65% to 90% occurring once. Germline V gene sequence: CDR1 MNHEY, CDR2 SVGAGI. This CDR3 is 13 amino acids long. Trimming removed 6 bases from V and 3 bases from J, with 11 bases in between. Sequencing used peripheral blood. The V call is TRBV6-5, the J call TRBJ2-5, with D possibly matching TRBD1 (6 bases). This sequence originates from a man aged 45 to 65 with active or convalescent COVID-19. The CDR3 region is CASRTGQKETQYF. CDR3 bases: TGTGCCAGCAGGACAGGACAAAAAGAGACCCAGTACTTC.